What follows describes a single T cell receptor beta chain. This clonotype has just a few counts. It has no known antigen specificity. No qualities accompany the bases; no much larger clone lies one base away. This entry is derived from a study of identical twins (TCRdb year 2016). Study-level background: The study deep-sequenced TCR alpha and beta repertoires from monozygotic twins, unrelated adults of various ages and cord blood to test whether fetal clonotypes persist. Replicate twin experiments were performed at different times using different library preparation protocols to rule out contamination.

Study-wide conclusions, independent of this receptor: In beta out-of-frame sequences, excess twin sharing was weaker, because having fewer shared sequences lowered the signal-to-noise ratio. Abundant cord blood beta clonotypes had fewer insertions, young adult naive repertoires showed a similar but weaker trend, and memory repertoires showed no such trend. Out-of-frame TCR alpha sequences shared between twins showed an excess of low generation-probability sequences compared with coincidental sharing between unrelated individuals. Invariant T cells such as MAIT and iNKT could partly confound zero-insertion analyses, although diverse VJ usage argued against such confounding for most clonotypes. In monozygotic twins, recombination models systematically underestimated out-of-frame TCR alpha sharing, but the models matched the sharing seen between unrelated individuals. Because the same donors could not be followed over many years, the conclusions relied on cross-sectional statistical analysis.

Receptor amplification or capture employed 5' RACE. The sample was run on an Illumina HiSeq 2000. Template switching introduced a universal primer binding site; the final cDNA contained a unique molecular identifier, enabling accurate counting of TCR cDNA molecules. First-strand cDNA for TCR alpha and beta chains was synthesized from specific primers in the conserved constant-segment region. To control for contamination, every cDNA library carried two barcodes: a SMART-Mk sample barcode plus Illumina barcodes. TruSeq adapter sequences along with Illumina sample barcodes were introduced in two successive PCR steps. Sequencing of the TCR alpha and beta cDNA libraries was done on the Illumina HiSeq platform using custom primers. On the authors' methods: Raw reads were processed with MiGEC to extract unique molecular identifiers, and MiXCR was used to determine CDR3 positions. Recombination models were inferred per individual with the repgenHMM and IGoR tools using an EM algorithm. The analysis of shared clonotypes was done with the tcR package in R, with sharing normalized by the product of cloneset sizes. Out-of-frame nonproductive sequences were analyzed to study raw recombination free of thymic and clonal selection effects. TCRdb reworked the public reads: Q25 trimming with fastp, MiXCR clone assembly, productive beta chains retained. Rows with one shared CDR3 protein collapse into an entry with the most common genes and DNA. The V and J calls come from TCRdb's annotation, not from the publication. Present in this sample are 430,000 or so distinct CDR3 sequences, about 24% of which were seen just once. Over 2.5% of the sample is taken by the ten largest.

Every donor was a healthy Caucasian. Three pairs of female monozygotic twins, all aged roughly 18 to 29 years, were included in the twin cohort. CD4+ and CD8+ T cell populations were isolated with positive isolation kits from Invitrogen. The same data also contributed to another study, on T cells expressing NK-cell markers. The other study reports the following: Roughly 8 donors provided sorted CD3+CD56+NKG2C+, CD3+CD56+NKG2C- and CD3+CD56-NKG2C+ T-cell subsets, whose TCR beta-chain repertoires were profiled. Seven of the eight sequenced donors were HCMV-seropositive and one was HCMV-seronegative. In several experiments an anti-gammadeltaTCR antibody was added to restrict sorting to alphabetaTCR-expressing T cells. In a handful of donors, the dominant CD3+CD56+NKG2C+ clonotypes were among the top 10 CD8+ clonotypes and accounted for about 1.0-7.5% of CD8+ T cells. Those dominant clonotypes were again the most abundant among CD3+CD56-NKG2C+ cells in a few donors, at 28.3-60.1%. Whether the expanded NKG2C-expressing T cell clones were specific for HCMV antigens was left unclear. The study sequenced eight donors, all healthy volunteers chosen at random: three men and five women. To determine HCMV serostatus, a commercial ELISA kit was used to detect HCMV-specific IgG in serum. MIGEC was used to demultiplex reads and group the reads by UMI, and MiTCR was used to assemble and quantify clonotypes. To exclude erroneous sequences, only TCR cDNA sequences supported by at least two reads were retained. The tcR package was used for downstream repertoire analysis, and clonotypes were matched between fractions using CDR3 nucleotide sequence together with V segment. VDJmatch was used to annotate antigen specificity against VDJdb, with one amino acid substitution allowed in CDR3.

Sequencing was done on a sample of CD4+ T cells sorted from blood. The sequence came from a young woman in good health.

Read as DNA, the sequence is TGTGCCAGCAGCCAAGGGACAGGGGGCGCCTATGGCTACACCTTC. Translated, this is CASSQGTGGAYGYTF. The chain couples TRBV3-1 to TRBJ1-2; 11 bases in between match TRBD1. Ends trimmed: V by 1 base, J by 4 bases; bases unmatched to a gene: 2. CDR1 and CDR2, looked up from the germline V gene (reference sequence), are LGHDT and YNNKEL. From the cysteine up to the phenylalanine, the CDR3 has a length of 15 residues. Only the CDR3 part of the read is kept: 45 bases, read in frame from the first base.